Here is one T cell receptor beta chain with its context. This sample is part of a study of T cell changes during pregnancy in multiple sclerosis. Trimming left V 5 bases short and J 14 bases short, with 17 bases between. This CDR3 spans 13 amino acids. CDR1 SGHTS and CDR2 YDEGEE come from the germline V gene. Sequenced by immunoSEQ multiplex PCR; TCRdb stores in-frame clones only, minus some. The table includes approximately 50,000 clones, around 92% detected once. The sequencing used CD4+ T cells from peripheral blood mononuclear cells, collected after pregnancy. The receptor comes from a female donor with multiple sclerosis, enrolled in a pregnancy study. This rearrangement joins TRBV5-8 to TRBJ1-6, with D unclear. The CDR3 spells CASRWTSGMALHF. CDR3 DNA sequence: TGTGCCAGCAGGTGGACGAGCGGAATGGCCCTCCACTTT.